The source of this TCR beta chain is a study of OX40 agonist ivuxolimab in advanced cancers. Study-level findings and limits: CD4+ T cells averaged fewer expanded clones than CD8+ T cells. Researchers did not determine the expanded peripheral T cells' antigen specificity. In the 0.1-3.0 mg/kg groups, partial responders showed among the lowest expansion.

TCRdb's copy holds only in-frame clones and misses some; the assay was immunoSEQ multiplex PCR. The sample includes roughly 80,000 clones, roughly 83% seen only once; the top ten take approximately 0.79%. This clone was seen only a few times. Its antigen remains unidentified. Peripheral blood came from all dose cohorts at three timepoints. The germline V gene encodes CDR1 GTSNPN and CDR2 SVGIG (reference sequence). This CDR3 is built from 11 residues. V lost 2 bases and J lost 8; bases outside the gene matches: 2. The specimen was CD4+ or CD8+ T cells sorted from blood, collected in a trial of the OX40 agonist ivuxolimab. This clonotype originated in an adult with an advanced solid tumor such as melanoma, head and neck, liver or kidney cancer. This chain connects TRBV30 to TRBJ2-7; 8 bases line up with TRBD2. CDR3 amino acids: CAWSPGGQQYF. The CDR3 DNA follows: TGTGCCTGGAGTCCGGGGGGGCAGCAGTACTTC.